The rows below give T cell receptor beta chains drawn from one sample of a study of blood T cell repertoires in COVID-19. The method was immunoSEQ multiplex PCR; TCRdb's version includes in-frame clones alone and lacks a portion of them. Of some 250,000 clones in the sample, approximately 86% were seen once. Specimen: PBMCs or T cells enriched from blood (not recorded which). These receptors were taken from a woman aged 40 to 50 with acute COVID-19. The CDR3 runs from the conserved cysteine through the conserved F or W. D genes are given only for firm matches. A clone size is listed for some rows: how often the clone was seen (once, few, many), or a class if it is expanded.

D gene,V gene,clone size,J gene,CDR3 protein,CDR3 DNA
.,TRBV5-4,.,TRBJ2-2,CASSGDEGNTGELFF,TGTGCCAGCAGCGGGGATGAGGGGAACACCGGGGAGCTGTTTTTT
TRBD1,TRBV5-1,.,TRBJ2-7,CASSTTGTGVDEQYF,TGCGCCAGCAGCACCACCGGGACAGGGGTCGACGAGCAGTACTTC
TRBD1,TRBV29-1,.,TRBJ1-2,CSVDQGARGYTF,TGCAGCGTTGATCAGGGGGCGAGGGGCTACACCTTC
.,TRBV6-5,.,TRBJ2-7,CASSITSSYEQYF,TGTGCCAGCAGTATTACTAGCTCCTACGAGCAGTACTTC
TRBD1,TRBV10-3,.,TRBJ2-1,CAIRRTGTENNEQFF,TGTGCCATCAGACGGACAGGGACCGAGAACAATGAGCAGTTCTTC
.,TRBV10-1,once,TRBJ1-2,CASRAPGAYGYTF,TGCGCCAGTCGCGCCCCAGGGGCCTATGGCTACACCTTC
TRBD2,TRBV5-1,.,TRBJ2-3,CASSLGFGGGSTDTQYF,TGCGCCAGCAGCTTGGGATTCGGCGGGGGTAGCACAGATACGCAGTATTTT
TRBD2,TRBV13,few,TRBJ2-5,CASSPRTSGSGETQYF,TGTGCCAGCAGCCCTCGGACTAGCGGGAGTGGAGAGACCCAGTACTTC
TRBD2,TRBV24-1,.,TRBJ2-3,CATGSGITDTQYF,TGTGCCACCGGGAGCGGGATCACAGATACGCAGTATTTT
.,TRBV19,.,TRBJ1-2,CASGRGGGYTF,TGTGCCAGTGGCAGGGGTGGAGGCTACACCTTC
.,TRBV2,.,TRBJ1-1,CASSDSGTPKGEAFF,TGTGCCAGCAGTGATAGTGGGACACCTAAGGGTGAAGCTTTCTTT
TRBD1,TRBV4-1,.,TRBJ1-1,CASSQEGQGGTEAFF,TGCGCCAGCAGCCAAGAAGGACAGGGAGGAACTGAAGCTTTCTTT
.,TRBV2,.,TRBJ2-7,CASSASFSYEQYF,TGTGCCAGCAGTGCGAGTTTCTCCTACGAGCAGTACTTC
TRBD1,TRBV30,.,TRBJ2-7,CAWGAGTGGFYEQYF,TGTGCCTGGGGCGCCGGGACAGGGGGCTTCTACGAGCAGTACTTC
TRBD2,TRBV19,few,TRBJ2-7,CATGLAGGAYEQYF,TGTGCCACAGGACTAGCGGGAGGGGCCTACGAGCAGTACTTC
.,TRBV4-2,.,TRBJ2-1,CASSHGAQYNEQFF,TGTGCCAGCAGCCATGGGGCACAATACAATGAGCAGTTCTTC
.,TRBV24-1,once,TRBJ1-3,CATSARTRGNTIYF,TGTGCCACCAGTGCCAGGACAAGGGGAAACACCATATATTTT
.,TRBV6-1,.,TRBJ1-1,CASSEIGGGTEAFF,TGTGCCAGCAGTGAGATTGGGGGGGGGACTGAAGCTTTCTTT
.,TRBV5-1,.,TRBJ2-1,CASRGQDYYNEQFF,TGCGCCAGCAGGGGGCAGGACTACTACAATGAGCAGTTCTTC
TRBD1,TRBV5-5,.,TRBJ2-7,CASSPTQDRFSSYEQYF,TGTGCCAGCAGCCCCACCCAGGACAGGTTCAGCTCCTACGAGCAGTACTTC
.,TRBV27,once,TRBJ2-1,CASSTSNYNEQFF,TGTGCCAGCAGTACCTCTAACTACAATGAGCAGTTCTTC
TRBD1,TRBV6-1,.,TRBJ1-1,CASSEWDRGNTEAFF,TGTGCCAGCAGTGAATGGGACAGGGGAAACACTGAAGCTTTCTTT
TRBD1,TRBV3-1/TRBV3-2,.,TRBJ1-2,CASSLHTGVGYTF,TGTGCCAGCAGTCTTCATACAGGGGTTGGCTACACCTTC
.,TRBV28,.,TRBJ2-3,CASSLAGASPQSTDTQYF,TGTGCCAGCAGTTTGGCAGGGGCCTCCCCACAAAGCACAGATACGCAGTATTTT
.,TRBV13,.,TRBJ1-4,CASSLGQSATNEKLFF,TGTGCCAGCAGCTTAGGGCAGTCAGCGACTAATGAAAAACTGTTTTTT
TRBD1,TRBV7-2,once,TRBJ2-7,CASSPTGAVNEQYF,TGTGCCAGCAGCCCGACAGGGGCCGTCAACGAGCAGTACTTC
TRBD2,TRBV3-1/TRBV3-2,.,TRBJ2-1,CASSPPPGLAGGGQFF,TGTGCCAGCAGCCCCCCCCCGGGACTAGCGGGAGGGGGGCAGTTCTTC
TRBD2,TRBV9,once,TRBJ2-7,CASSVDSGRAFEQYF,TGTGCCAGCAGCGTAGATAGCGGGAGGGCCTTCGAGCAGTACTTC
TRBD1,TRBV7-9,.,TRBJ1-4,CASSYGTGDEKLFF,TGTGCCAGCAGCTACGGGACAGGGGATGAAAAACTGTTTTTT